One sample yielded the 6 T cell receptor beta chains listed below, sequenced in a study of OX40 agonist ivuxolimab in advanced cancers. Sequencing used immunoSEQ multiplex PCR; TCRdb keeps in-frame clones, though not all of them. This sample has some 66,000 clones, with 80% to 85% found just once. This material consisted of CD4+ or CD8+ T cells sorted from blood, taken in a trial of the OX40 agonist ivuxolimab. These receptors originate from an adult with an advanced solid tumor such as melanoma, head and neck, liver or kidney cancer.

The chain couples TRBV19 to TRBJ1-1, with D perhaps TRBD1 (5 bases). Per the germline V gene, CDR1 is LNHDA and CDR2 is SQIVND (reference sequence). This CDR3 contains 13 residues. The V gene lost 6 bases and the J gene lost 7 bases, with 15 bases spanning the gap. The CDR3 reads CASSNAGDFEAFF. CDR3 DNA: TGTGCCAGTAGCAACGCGGGGGACTTTGAAGCTTTCTTT. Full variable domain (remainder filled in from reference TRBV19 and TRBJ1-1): DGGITQSPKYLFRKEGQNVTLSCEQNLNHDAMYWYRQDPGQGLRLIYYSQIVNDFQKGDIAEGYSVSREKKESFPLTVTSAQKNPTAFYLCASSNAGDFEAFFGQGTRLTVV.

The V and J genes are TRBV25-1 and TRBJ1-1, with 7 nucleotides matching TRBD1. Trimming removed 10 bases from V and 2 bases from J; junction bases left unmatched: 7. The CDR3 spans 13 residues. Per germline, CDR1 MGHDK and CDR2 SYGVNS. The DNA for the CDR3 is TGTGCCACCAAGGGACAGACTAACACTGAAGCTTTCTTT. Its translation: CATKGQTNTEAFF.

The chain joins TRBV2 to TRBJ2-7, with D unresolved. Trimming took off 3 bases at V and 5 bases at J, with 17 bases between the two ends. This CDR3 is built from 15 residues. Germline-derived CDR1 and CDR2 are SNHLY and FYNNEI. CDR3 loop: CASSDVFLEGDEQYF. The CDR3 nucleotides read TGTGCCAGCAGTGATGTTTTCCTAGAAGGCGACGAGCAGTACTTC. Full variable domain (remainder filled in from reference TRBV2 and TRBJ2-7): EPEVTQTPSHQVTQMGQEVILRCVPISNHLYFYWYRQILGQKVEFLVSFYNNEISEKSEIFDDQFSVERPDGSNFTLKIRSTKLEDSAMYFCASSDVFLEGDEQYFGPGTRLTVT.

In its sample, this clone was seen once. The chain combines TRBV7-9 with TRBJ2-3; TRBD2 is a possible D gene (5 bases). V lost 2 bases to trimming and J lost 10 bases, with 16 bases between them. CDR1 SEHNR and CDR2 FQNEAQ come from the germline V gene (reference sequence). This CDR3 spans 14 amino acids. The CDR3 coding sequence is TGTGCCAGCAGCTTAAGCTCCAGCGGACGGGCGCAGTATTTT. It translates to CASSLSSSGRAQYF.

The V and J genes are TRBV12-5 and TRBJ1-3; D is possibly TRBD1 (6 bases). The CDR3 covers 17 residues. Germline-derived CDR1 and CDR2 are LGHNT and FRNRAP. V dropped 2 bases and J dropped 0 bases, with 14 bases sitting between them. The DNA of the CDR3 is TGTGCTAGTGGTTTGCTTACAGGGATCCCCTCTGGAAACACCATATATTTT. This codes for CASGLLTGIPSGNTIYF.

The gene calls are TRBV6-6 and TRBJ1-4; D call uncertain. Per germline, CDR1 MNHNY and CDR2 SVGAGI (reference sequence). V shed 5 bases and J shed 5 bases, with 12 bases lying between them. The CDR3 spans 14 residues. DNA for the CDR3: TGTGCCAGCAGTCCGCCGGGAGTGAATGAAAAACTGTTTTTT. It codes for CASSPPGVNEKLFF.